The source of this T cell receptor beta chain is a study of CD8 T cells in Susac syndrome. Regarding the study as a whole: The study recognized that its TCR sequencing and HLA analysis covered a relatively small number of individuals.

Random hexamers primed reverse transcription of roughly 0.5 to 1 ug RNA. Across 54 Vbeta and 13 Jbeta, TCR beta CDR3 was amplified with immunoSEQ multiplex PCR. TCRdb reprocessed the immunoSEQ multiplex PCR reads with MiXCR, giving one entry per CDR3 protein. This table has some 220,000 distinct CDR3 sequences, approximately 95% appearing once. There are 14 residues in the CDR3. Germline V CDR1 and CDR2: DFQATT, SNEGSKA (reference sequence). With 3 bases removed from V and 2 bases from J, the gap between germline ends came to 11 bases. Details on this clonotype: Its antigen is unknown.

The source of this sequence is a human donor with multiple sclerosis. Input material: CD4+ T cells from PBMCs. The chain recombines TRBV20-1 with TRBJ1-5, with a possible D match to TRBD1 (5 bases). As DNA, the CDR3 is TGCAGTGCTAGGGAGACAGAGCGCAATCAGCCCCAGCATTTT. Protein: CSARETERNQPQHF.